Below, 11 T cell receptor beta chains from the same sample are listed, as sequenced in a study of T cells in localized non-small cell lung cancer. TCRdb's table, derived via immunoSEQ multiplex PCR, lists solely in-frame clones and lacks some. Seen here are roughly 30,000 clones, around 92% observed once, and the top ten hold about 4.4%. The sequencing used peripheral blood mononuclear cells, collected before any cancer treatment. The receptors were gathered from a woman between 35 and 75 years old with stage III lung adenocarcinoma.

This chain uses TRBV6-1 with TRBJ1-2; D might be TRBD1 (6 bases). The CDR3 has 15 residues. CDR1 and CDR2 from the germline V gene are MNHNS and SASEGT. The V and J ends lost 7 bases and 4 bases respectively, with 19 bases between them. The CDR3 region has the DNA TGTGCCAGCACCCGAGGACAGCCGGGGGGCTATGGCTACACCTTC. It encodes CASTRGQPGGYGYTF.

The table lists this clone with a count of one. The chain joins TRBV7-9 to TRBJ2-7; 8 bases agree with TRBD1. The V gene's germline CDR1 is SEHNR and CDR2 FQNEAQ (reference sequence). CDR3 size: 15 residues. Trimming removed 4 bases from V and 3 bases from J; junction bases left unmatched: 8. This CDR3 is CASSSGQGTNYEQYF. The CDR3 nucleotides read TGTGCCAGCAGCTCAGGACAGGGTACAAACTACGAGCAGTACTTC.

J is TRBJ2-5 and V is TRBV21-1; the table calls TRBD2, which could not be checked here. TRBV21-1 corresponds to a pseudogene. This CDR3 comprises 15 residues. The DNA for the CDR3 is TGTGCCAGCAGCACAATTGGACTAGCTCAAGAGACCCAGTACTTC. Translated: CASSTIGLAQETQYF.

The V gene is TRBV18, the J gene TRBJ2-2; perhaps TRBD1 as D (6 bases). Germline V gene sequence: CDR1 KGHSH, CDR2 LQKENI. The CDR3 consists of 15 residues. V lost 1 base to trimming and J lost 1 base, with 7 bases between them. The CDR3 sequence is CASSPRTENTGELFF. The CDR3 DNA reads TGTGCCAGCTCACCACGGACAGAGAACACCGGGGAGCTGTTTTTT.

This clone was detected only once. The V call is TRBV6-5, the J call TRBJ2-5, with 7 bases lining up with TRBD1. Germline V gene lookup returns CDR1 MNHEY and CDR2 SVGAGI. V was pared by 6 bases and J by 5 bases, with 9 bases of the junction left unmatched. The CDR3 totals 14 residues. In nucleotides, the CDR3 is TGTGCCAGCAGAAAGGGACAACAGGGGGAGACCCAGTACTTC. It codes for CASRKGQQGETQYF.

As for this clone: One base separates it from a far larger clone, so it is likely a read error. This chain connects TRBV27 to TRBJ2-7; TRBD2 matches 7 bases. CDR3 length: 15 amino acids. Germline V gene lookup returns CDR1 MNHEY and CDR2 SMNVEV (reference sequence). V trimming: 8 bases; J trimming: 2 bases; junction bases outside the gene matches: 12. The CDR3 loop reads CASCHGGEGTYEQYF. CDR3 DNA: TGTGCCAGCTGCCACGGAGGGGAGGGAACCTACGAGCAGTACTTC.

Only one count was recorded for this clone. This chain uses TRBV4-1 with TRBJ2-5; D may be TRBD2 (6 bases). With 3 bases removed from V and 5 bases from J, the gap between germline ends came to 19 bases. CDR1 is MGHRA and CDR2 is YSYEKL in the germline V gene. The CDR3 totals 16 residues. The CDR3 loop reads CASSHPRGLSQETQYF. CDR3 sequence (DNA): TGCGCCAGCAGCCATCCCCGGGGACTGAGTCAGGAGACCCAGTACTTC.

The chain joins TRBV15 to TRBJ2-5, with TRBD1 identical over 8 bases. V gave up 2 bases and J gave up 4 bases; unmatched junction bases: 3. The germline V gene encodes CDR1 LNHNV and CDR2 YYDKDF (reference sequence). The CDR3 extends over 14 amino acids. CDR3 DNA sequence: TGTGCCACCAGCAGATCCGGGACAGGAGAGACCCAGTACTTC. It encodes CATSRSGTGETQYF.

CDR3 sequence (DNA): TGTGCCAGCAGCTTATGGGGGACCGGGGCTGAAGCTTTCTTT. Residues: CASSLWGTGAEAFF. This sequence joins TRBV7-9 and TRBJ1-1, with D perhaps matching TRBD1 (5 bases). The CDR3 runs 14 residues. Germline lookup yields CDR1 SEHNR and CDR2 FQNEAQ (reference sequence). Trimming left V 2 bases short and J 6 bases short, with 13 bases between.

The rearrangement uses TRBV7-3 and TRBJ1-2, with 7 bases that match TRBD1. V lost 2 bases, J lost 5 bases, and 8 bases stayed unmatched. Per germline, CDR1 SGHTA and CDR2 FQGTGA. The length of the CDR3 is 15 residues. DNA for the CDR3: TGTGCCAGCAGCTTAGAGCGTGGACAGGTTTATGGCTACACCTTC. The encoded protein is CASSLERGQVYGYTF. Looking up the rest from reference TRBV7-3 and TRBJ1-2 gives the full variable domain: GAGVSQTPSNKVTEKGKYVELRCDPISGHTALYWYRQSLGQGPEFLIYFQGTGAADDSGLPNDRFFAVRPEGSVSTLKIQRTERGDSAVYLCASSLERGQVYGYTFGSGTRLTVV.

The chain joins TRBV28 to TRBJ2-7, with TRBD2 matching over 9 bases. Looked up from germline, CDR1 is MDHEN and CDR2 is SYDVKM. The CDR3 has 15 amino acids. V lost 6 bases, J lost 4 bases, and 10 bases stayed unmatched. Here the CDR3 DNA reads TGTGCCAGCAGCATACCTACTAGCGGGCCATACGAGCAGTACTTC. It encodes CASSIPTSGPYEQYF.